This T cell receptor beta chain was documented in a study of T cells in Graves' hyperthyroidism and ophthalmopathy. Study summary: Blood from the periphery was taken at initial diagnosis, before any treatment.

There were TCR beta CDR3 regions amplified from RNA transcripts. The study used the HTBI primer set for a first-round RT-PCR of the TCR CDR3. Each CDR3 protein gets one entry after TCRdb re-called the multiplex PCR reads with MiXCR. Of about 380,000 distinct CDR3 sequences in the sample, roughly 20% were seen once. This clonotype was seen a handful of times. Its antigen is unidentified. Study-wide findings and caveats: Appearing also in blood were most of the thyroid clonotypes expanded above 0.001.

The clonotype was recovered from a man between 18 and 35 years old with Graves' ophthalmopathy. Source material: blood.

CDR3 nucleotide sequence: TGTGCCAGCAGTCTCCTGGGTGGTTCAGATACGCAGTATTTT. This codes for CASSLLGGSDTQYF. The chain recombines TRBV6-6 with TRBJ2-3; the D is unclear. The V end lost 5 bases, the J end lost 4 bases, and 13 bases lay between the germline ends. There are 14 residues in the CDR3. Germline V gives CDR1 MNHNY, CDR2 SVGAGI (reference sequence).